This T cell receptor (beta chain) was recorded in a study of T cell clonotyping in hematopoietic cell transplantation. Overall study results and limits: Graft donor and pretransplant recipient Inverse Simpson Index values predicted broader posttransplant TCR diversity. Few recipient clonotypes overlapped donors; over 95% were de novo at given depth. After transplant, recipient diversity fell while pathologically expanded clonotypes grew through day 180.

TCRdb's table, derived via immunoSEQ multiplex PCR, lists solely in-frame clones and lacks some. This table has 6,000 or so clones, approximately 90% appearing once. A note on this clone: Its target is unknown.

Recipient blood drawn about 28 days pretransplant and days 30, 100, 180 after. The germline V gene has CDR1 SGDLS and CDR2 YYNGEE. V dropped 0 bases and J dropped 2 bases, with 5 bases sitting between them. The CDR3 spans 13 residues. The source was peripheral blood mononuclear cells, collected 100 days after allogeneic stem cell transplant. This chain links TRBV9 with TRBJ2-5, with TRBD2 as a possible D gene (5 bases). The receptor was isolated from a female patient between 35 and 55 years old who had an allogeneic stem cell transplant from a related donor, so the T cells may come from the graft donor. Some clones in this sample may be carry-over from other donors' samples. The CDR3 here is CASSVAGQETQYF. The CDR3 DNA sequence: TGTGCCAGCAGCGTAGCGGGGCAAGAGACCCAGTACTTC.